This T cell receptor (beta chain) was observed in a study of blood T cell repertoires in COVID-19. Background on the study: Samples of COVID-19 (acute and convalescent) were obtained from the United States, Italy and Spain. Sources were T cells, B-cell-depleted T cells, or PBMCs; the material itself was cDNA or gDNA.

As processed by the authors: From reference gene primer amplification, estimates of nucleated cell counts were derived. This table comes from immunoSEQ multiplex PCR, and its TCRdb copy is limited to in-frame clones, with some not included. The DNA gave D and trimming, while V, J and clone size come from that table. The table shows 150,000 to 200,000 clones, with approximately 90% occurring only once. Only a few counts were recorded for this clone. CDR3 size: 16 residues. Germline V lookup: CDR1 MNHEY, CDR2 SVGAGI. V was shortened by 3 bases and J by 2 bases, with 13 bases between the two germline ends.

The sequencing input was peripheral blood. V usage is TRBV6-5 and J usage is TRBJ2-2; maybe TRBD1 (5 bases). The sequence was collected from a man between 65 and 85 years old with active or convalescent COVID-19. CDR3 loop: CASSYGAEVNTGELFF. The CDR3 region has the DNA TGTGCCAGCAGTTATGGGGCGGAAGTTAACACCGGGGAGCTGTTTTTT.